This is a list of T cell receptor beta chains from one sample in a study of control samples from healthy donors and cancer patients. Only in-frame clones appear in the TCRdb table, and some are missing; sequencing was by immunoSEQ multiplex PCR. Of 200,000 or so clones listed, 85% to 95% were seen once; the top ten hold about 1.6%. Material: blood. These receptors came from a man aged 50-60 years in good health. CDR3s include the opening cysteine and the closing phenylalanine or tryptophan. The D gene is left open where the match is weak. Rows give clone size only sometimes, using once, few, many, or a class for an expanded clone.

size	length	D	J	V	CDR3	DNA
once	16	TRBD1	TRBJ1-2	TRBV6-2/TRBV6-3	CASGRDRPSGIYGYTF	TGTGCCAGCGGCCGGGACAGACCGTCGGGTATCTATGGCTACACCTTC
-	15	TRBD1	TRBJ1-2	TRBV6-1	CASSDWDRAKSGYTF	TGTGCCAGCAGTGATTGGGACAGGGCTAAAAGTGGCTACACCTTC
-	14	-	TRBJ2-2	TRBV3-1/TRBV3-2	CASMRQGGTGELFF	TGTGCCAGCATGAGGCAGGGGGGTACCGGGGAGCTGTTTTTT
-	14	-	TRBJ1-2	TRBV3-1/TRBV3-2	CASSQEVSNYGYTF	TGTGCCAGCAGCCAGGAGGTTTCCAACTATGGCTACACCTTC
-	14	-	TRBJ1-5	TRBV18	CASSPTYSNQPQHF	TGTGCCAGCTCGCCTACTTATAGCAATCAGCCCCAGCATTTT
-	12	-	TRBJ1-1	TRBV12-3/TRBV12-4	CASSYSGTEAFF	TGTGCCAGCTCCTACAGTGGAACTGAAGCTTTCTTT
-	13	-	TRBJ2-7	TRBV5-1	CASSLVPAYEQYF	TGCGCCAGCAGCTTAGTCCCAGCCTACGAGCAGTACTTC
few	15	-	TRBJ2-2	TRBV5-1	CASSSGGADTGELFF	TGCGCCAGCAGCTCGGGCGGGGCGGACACCGGGGAGCTGTTTTTT
-	16	TRBD2	TRBJ2-3	TRBV9	CASSVDSGGAVDTQYF	TGTGCCAGCAGCGTAGATAGCGGGGGGGCCGTGGATACGCAGTATTTT
-	13	-	TRBJ1-5	TRBV7-2	CASSPTGAQPQHF	TGTGCCAGCAGCCCTACGGGGGCTCAGCCCCAGCATTTT